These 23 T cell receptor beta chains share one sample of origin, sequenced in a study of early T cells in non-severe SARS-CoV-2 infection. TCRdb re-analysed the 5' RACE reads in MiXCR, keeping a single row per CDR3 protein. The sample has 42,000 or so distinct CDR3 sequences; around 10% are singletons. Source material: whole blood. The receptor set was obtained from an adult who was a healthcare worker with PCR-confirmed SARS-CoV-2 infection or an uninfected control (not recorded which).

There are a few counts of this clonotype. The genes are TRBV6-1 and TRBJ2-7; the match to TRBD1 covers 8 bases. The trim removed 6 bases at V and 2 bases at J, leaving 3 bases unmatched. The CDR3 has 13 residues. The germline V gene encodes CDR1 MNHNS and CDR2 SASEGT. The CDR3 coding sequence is TGTGCCAGCAGAAGGACAGGGCCCTACGAGCAGTACTTC. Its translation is CASRRTGPYEQYF.

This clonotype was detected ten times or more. CDR3 sequence: CASSPMTGTSHDEQFF. The CDR3 DNA follows: TGTGCCAGCAGCCCAATGACAGGGACCTCACACGATGAGCAGTTCTTC. The rearrangement uses TRBV5-5 and TRBJ2-1; 7 bases align to TRBD1. CDR1 and CDR2 from the germline V gene are SGHKS and YYEKEE (reference sequence). Trimming cost V 4 bases and J 8 bases; bases outside gene matches: 15. CDR3 size: 16 residues.

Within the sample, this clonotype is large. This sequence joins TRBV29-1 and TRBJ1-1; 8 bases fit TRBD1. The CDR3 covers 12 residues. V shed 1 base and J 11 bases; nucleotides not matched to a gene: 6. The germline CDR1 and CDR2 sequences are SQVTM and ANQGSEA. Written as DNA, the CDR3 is TGCAGCGTTGAAGCAGGGGGCAGAGAGGCTTTCTTT. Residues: CSVEAGGREAFF.

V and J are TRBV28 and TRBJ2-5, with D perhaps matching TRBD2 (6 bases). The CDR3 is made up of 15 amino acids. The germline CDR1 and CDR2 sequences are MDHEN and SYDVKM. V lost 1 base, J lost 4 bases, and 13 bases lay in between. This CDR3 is CASSLSGLALETQYF. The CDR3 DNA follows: TGTGCCAGCAGTTTATCGGGGCTAGCGTTAGAGACCCAGTACTTC.

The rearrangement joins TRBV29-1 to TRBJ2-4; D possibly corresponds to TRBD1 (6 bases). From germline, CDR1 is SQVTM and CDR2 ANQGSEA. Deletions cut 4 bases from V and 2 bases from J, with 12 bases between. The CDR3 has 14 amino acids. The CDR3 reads CSVGTDSSKNIQYF. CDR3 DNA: TGCAGCGTTGGGACAGATTCATCCAAAAACATTCAGTACTTC.

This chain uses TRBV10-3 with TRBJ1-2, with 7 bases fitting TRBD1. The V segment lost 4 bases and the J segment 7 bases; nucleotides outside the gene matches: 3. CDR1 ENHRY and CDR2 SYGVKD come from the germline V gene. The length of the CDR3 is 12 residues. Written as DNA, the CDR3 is TGTGCCATCAGTGGAACAGGGGTTGGCTACACCTTC. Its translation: CAISGTGVGYTF.

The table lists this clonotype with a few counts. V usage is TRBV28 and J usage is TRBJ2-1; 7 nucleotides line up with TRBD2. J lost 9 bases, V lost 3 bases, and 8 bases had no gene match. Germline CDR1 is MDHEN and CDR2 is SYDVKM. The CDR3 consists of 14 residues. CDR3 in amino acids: CASSFTAGAVEQFF. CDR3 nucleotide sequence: TGTGCCAGCAGTTTTACGGCGGGAGCGGTTGAGCAGTTCTTC.

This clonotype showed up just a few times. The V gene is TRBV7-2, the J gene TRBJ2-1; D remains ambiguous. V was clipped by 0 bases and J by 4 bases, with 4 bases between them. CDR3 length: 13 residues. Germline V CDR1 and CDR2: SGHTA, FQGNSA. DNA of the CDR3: TGTGCCAGCAGCTTAGCGGCGTACAATGAGCAGTTCTTC. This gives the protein CASSLAAYNEQFF.

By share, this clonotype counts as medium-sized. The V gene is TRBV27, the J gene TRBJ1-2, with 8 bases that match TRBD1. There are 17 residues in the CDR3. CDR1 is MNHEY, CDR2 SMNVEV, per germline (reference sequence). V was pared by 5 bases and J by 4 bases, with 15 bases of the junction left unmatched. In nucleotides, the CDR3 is TGTGCCAGCAGTCTTCGACAGGGGCCTGTATCGGCCTATGGCTACACCTTC. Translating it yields CASSLRQGPVSAYGYTF.

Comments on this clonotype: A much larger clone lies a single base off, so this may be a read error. The CDR3 sequence is CASSKGGRTYSYNEQFF. Here the CDR3 DNA reads TGTGCCAGCAGCAAAGGGGGACGGACATACTCCTACAATGAGCAGTTCTTC. The chain carries TRBV21-1 and TRBJ2-1; the table gives TRBD1 as D, unverified against the DNA. TRBV21-1 is a pseudogene locus. The CDR3 length is 17 residues.

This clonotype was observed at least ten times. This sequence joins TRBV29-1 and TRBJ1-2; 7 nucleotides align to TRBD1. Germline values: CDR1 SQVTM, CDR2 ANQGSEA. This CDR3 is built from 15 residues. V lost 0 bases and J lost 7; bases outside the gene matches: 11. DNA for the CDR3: TGCAGCGTTGAAGATCACGGACAGGATAGGGGTGGCTACACCTTC. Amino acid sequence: CSVEDHGQDRGGYTF.

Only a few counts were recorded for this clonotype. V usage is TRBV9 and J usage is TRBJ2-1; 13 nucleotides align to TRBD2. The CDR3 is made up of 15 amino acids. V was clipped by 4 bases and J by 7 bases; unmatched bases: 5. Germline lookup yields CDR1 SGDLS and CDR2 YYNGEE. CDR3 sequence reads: CASSPGLAGWNEQFF. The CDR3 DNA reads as TGTGCCAGCAGCCCGGGACTAGCGGGATGGAATGAGCAGTTCTTC.

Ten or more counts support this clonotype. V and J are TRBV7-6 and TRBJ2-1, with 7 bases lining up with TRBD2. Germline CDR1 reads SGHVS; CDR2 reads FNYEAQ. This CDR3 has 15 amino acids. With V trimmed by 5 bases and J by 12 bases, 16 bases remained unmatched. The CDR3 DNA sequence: TGTGCCAGCAGCCGACAAGTAGGGGAGGGCTTTAGGCAGTTCTTC. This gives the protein CASSRQVGEGFRQFF.

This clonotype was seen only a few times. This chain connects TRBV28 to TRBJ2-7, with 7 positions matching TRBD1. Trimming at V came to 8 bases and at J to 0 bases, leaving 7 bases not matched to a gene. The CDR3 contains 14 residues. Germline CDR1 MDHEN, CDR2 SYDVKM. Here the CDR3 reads CASVTGDNSYEQYF. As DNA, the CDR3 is TGTGCCAGCGTCACAGGGGACAACTCCTACGAGCAGTACTTC.

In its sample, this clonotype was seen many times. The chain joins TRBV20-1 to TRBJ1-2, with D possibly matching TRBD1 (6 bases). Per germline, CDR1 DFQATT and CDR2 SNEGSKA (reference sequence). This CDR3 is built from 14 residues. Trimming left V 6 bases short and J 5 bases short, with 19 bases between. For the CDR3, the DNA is TGCAGTGCGCCGGGGGGGCTGGCGCATTATGGCTACACCTTC. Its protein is CSAPGGLAHYGYTF.

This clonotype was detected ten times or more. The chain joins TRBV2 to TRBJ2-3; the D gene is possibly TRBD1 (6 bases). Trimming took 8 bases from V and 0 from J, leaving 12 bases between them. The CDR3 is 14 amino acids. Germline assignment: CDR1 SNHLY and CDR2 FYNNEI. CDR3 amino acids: CASSGGDSTDTQYF. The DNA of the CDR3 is TGTGCCAGCTCTGGGGGCGATAGCACAGATACGCAGTATTTT.

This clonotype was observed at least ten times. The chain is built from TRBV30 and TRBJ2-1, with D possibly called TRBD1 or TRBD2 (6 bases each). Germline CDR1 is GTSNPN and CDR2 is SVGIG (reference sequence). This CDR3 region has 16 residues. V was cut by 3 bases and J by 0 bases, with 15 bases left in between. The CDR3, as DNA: TGTGCCTGGAGCCTGACTAGGGGGAGCTCCTACAATGAGCAGTTCTTC. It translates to CAWSLTRGSSYNEQFF.

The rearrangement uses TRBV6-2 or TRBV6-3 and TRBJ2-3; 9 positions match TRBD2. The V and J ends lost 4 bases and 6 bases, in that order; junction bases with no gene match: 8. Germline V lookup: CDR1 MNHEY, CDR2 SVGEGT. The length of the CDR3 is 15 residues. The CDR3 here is CASSSTSGARDTQYF. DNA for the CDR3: TGTGCCAGCAGTTCGACTAGCGGAGCACGGGATACGCAGTATTTT.

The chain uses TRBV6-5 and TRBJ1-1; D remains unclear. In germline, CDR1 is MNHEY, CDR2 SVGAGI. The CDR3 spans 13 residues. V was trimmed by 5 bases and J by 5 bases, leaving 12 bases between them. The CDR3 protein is CASSTPPLTEAFF. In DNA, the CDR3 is TGTGCCAGCAGTACCCCCCCTCTAACTGAAGCTTTCTTT.

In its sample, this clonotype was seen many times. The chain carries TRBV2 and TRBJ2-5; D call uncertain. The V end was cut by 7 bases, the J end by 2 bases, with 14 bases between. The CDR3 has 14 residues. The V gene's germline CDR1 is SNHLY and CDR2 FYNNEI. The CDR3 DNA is TGTGCCAGCAACCCAAGCCAAGGGCAAGAGACCCAGTACTTC. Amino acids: CASNPSQGQETQYF.

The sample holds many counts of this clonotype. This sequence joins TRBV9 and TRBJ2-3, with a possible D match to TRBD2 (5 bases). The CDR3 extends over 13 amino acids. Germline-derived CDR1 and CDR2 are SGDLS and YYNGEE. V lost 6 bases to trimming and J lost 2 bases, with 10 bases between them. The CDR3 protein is CASTRTFTDTQYF. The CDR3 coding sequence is TGTGCCAGCACGAGGACTTTCACAGATACGCAGTATTTT.

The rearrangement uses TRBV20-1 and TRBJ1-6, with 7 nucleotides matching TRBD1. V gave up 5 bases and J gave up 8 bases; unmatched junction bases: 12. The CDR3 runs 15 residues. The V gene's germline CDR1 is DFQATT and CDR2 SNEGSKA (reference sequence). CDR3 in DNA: TGCAGTGCTGGATTACCGGGACAGTTACATTCACCCCTCCACTTT. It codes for CSAGLPGQLHSPLHF.

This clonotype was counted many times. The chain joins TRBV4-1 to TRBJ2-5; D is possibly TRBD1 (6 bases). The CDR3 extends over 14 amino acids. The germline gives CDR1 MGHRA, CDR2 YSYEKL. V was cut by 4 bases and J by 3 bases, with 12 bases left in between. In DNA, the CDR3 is TGCGCCAGCAGCCCAGAGGACAGAAAAGAGACCCAGTACTTC. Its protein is CASSPEDRKETQYF.